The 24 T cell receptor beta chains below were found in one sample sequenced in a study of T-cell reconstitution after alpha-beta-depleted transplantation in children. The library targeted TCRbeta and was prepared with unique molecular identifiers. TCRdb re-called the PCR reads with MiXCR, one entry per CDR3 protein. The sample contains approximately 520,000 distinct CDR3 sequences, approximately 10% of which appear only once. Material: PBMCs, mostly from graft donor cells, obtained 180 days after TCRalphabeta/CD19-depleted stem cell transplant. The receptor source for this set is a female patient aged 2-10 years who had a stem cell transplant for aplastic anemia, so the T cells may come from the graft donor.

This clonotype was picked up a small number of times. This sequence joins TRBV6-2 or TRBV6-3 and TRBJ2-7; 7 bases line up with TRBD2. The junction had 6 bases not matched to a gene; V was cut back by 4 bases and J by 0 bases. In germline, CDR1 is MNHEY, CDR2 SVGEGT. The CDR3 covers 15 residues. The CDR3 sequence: CASSSLAPSSYEQYV. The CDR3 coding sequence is TGTGCCAGCAGTTCACTAGCGCCGAGCTCCTACGAGCAGTACGTC.

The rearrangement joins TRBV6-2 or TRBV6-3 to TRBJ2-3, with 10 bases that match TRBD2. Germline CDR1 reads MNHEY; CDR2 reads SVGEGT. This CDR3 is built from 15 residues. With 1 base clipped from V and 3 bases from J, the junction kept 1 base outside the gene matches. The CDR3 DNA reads TGTGCCAGCAGTTACTGGGGACTAGCGACAGATACGCAGTATTTT. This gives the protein CASSYWGLATDTQYF.

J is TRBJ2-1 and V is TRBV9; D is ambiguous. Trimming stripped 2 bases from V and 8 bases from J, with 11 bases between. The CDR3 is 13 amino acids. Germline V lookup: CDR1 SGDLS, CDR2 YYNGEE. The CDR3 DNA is TGTGCCAGCAGCGTCGATAGCTGGCATGAGCAGTTCTTC. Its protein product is CASSVDSWHEQFF.

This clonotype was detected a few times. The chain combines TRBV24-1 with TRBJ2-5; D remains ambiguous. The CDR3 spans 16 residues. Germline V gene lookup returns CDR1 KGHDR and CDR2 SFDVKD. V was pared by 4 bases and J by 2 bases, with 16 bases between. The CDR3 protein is CATSENRRRKQETQYF. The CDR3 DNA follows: TGTGCCACCAGTGAAAATCGACGGAGAAAGCAAGAGACCCAGTACTTC.

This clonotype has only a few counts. CDR3 region: CASSQETGMETQYF. The CDR3 DNA follows: TGCGCCAGCAGCCAAGAGACAGGCATGGAGACCCAGTACTTC. The V and J genes are TRBV4-1 and TRBJ2-5, with D perhaps matching TRBD1 (6 bases). With 0 bases removed from V and 5 bases from J, the gap between germline ends came to 10 bases. The germline CDR1 and CDR2 sequences are MGHRA and YSYEKL. The CDR3 is made up of 14 amino acids.

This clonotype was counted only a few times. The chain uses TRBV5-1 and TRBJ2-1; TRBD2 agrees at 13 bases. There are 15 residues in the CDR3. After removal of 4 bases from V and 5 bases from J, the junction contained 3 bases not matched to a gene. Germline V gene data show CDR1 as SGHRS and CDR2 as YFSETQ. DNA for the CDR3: TGCGCCAGCAGCCGACTAGCGGGAGGCGACAATGAGCAGTTCTTC. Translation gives CASSRLAGGDNEQFF. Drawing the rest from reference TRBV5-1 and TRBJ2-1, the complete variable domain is KAGVTQTPRYLIKTRGQQVTLSCSPISGHRSVSWYQQTPGQGLQFLFEYFSETQRNKGNFPGRFSGRQFSNSRSEMNVSTLELGDSALYLCASSRLAGGDNEQFFGPGTRLTVL.

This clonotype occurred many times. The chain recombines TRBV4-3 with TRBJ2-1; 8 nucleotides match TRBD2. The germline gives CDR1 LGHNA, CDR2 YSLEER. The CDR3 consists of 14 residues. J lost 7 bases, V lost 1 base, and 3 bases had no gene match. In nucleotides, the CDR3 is TGCGCCAGCAGCCAAGCGGGGACTAGTAATGAGCAGTTCTTC. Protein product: CASSQAGTSNEQFF.

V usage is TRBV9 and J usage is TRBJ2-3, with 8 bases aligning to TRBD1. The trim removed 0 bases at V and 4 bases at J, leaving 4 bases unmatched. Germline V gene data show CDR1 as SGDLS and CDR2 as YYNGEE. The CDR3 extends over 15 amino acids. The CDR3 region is CASSVGGTGADTQYF. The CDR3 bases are TGTGCCAGCAGCGTAGGCGGGACAGGAGCAGATACGCAGTATTTT.

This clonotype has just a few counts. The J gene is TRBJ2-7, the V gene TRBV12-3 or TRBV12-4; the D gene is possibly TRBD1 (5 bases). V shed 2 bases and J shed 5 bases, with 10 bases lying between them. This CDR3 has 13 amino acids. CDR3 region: CASSLLGAHEQYF. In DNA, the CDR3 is TGTGCCAGCAGTTTACTTGGGGCCCACGAGCAGTACTTC.

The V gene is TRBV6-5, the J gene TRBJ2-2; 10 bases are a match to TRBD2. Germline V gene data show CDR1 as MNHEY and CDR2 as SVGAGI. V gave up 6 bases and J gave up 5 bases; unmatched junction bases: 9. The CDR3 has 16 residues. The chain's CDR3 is CASRYPSGSTTGELFF. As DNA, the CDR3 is TGTGCCAGCAGATACCCTAGCGGGAGTACGACCGGGGAGCTGTTTTTT.

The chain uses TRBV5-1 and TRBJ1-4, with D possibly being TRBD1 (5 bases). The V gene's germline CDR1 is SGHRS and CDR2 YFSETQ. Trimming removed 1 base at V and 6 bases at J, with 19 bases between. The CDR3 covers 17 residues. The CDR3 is CASSLPLGQLEDEKLFF. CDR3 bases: TGCGCCAGCAGCTTGCCATTGGGGCAGCTCGAGGATGAAAAACTGTTTTTT.

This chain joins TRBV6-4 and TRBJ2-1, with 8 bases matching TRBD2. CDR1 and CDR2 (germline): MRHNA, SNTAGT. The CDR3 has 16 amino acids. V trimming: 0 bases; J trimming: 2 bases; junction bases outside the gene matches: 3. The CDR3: CASSDSPGGTYNEQFF. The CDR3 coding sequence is TGTGCCAGCAGTGACTCACCGGGAGGGACCTACAATGAGCAGTTCTTC.

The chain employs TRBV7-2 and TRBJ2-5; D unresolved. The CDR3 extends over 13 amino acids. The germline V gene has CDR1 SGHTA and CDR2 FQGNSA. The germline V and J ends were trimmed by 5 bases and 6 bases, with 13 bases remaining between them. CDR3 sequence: CASSPRPEKTQYF. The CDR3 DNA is TGTGCCAGCAGCCCAAGACCCGAGAAGACCCAGTACTTC.

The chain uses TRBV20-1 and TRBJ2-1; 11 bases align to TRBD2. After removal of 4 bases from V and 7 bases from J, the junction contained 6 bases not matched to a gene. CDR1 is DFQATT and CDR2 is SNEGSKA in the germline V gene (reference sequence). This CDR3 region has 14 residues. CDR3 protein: CSAIRGTSGNEQFF. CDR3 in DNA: TGCAGTGCTATCCGCGGGACTAGCGGTAATGAGCAGTTCTTC.

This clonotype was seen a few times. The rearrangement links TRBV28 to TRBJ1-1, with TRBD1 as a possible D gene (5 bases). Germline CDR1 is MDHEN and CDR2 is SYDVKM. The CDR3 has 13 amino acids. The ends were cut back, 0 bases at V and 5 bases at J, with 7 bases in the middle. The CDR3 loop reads CASSLWGETEAFF. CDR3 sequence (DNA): TGTGCCAGCAGTTTATGGGGGGAAACTGAAGCTTTCTTT.

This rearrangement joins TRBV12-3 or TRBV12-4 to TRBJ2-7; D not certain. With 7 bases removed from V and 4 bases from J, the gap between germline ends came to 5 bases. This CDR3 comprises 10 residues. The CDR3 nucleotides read TGTGCCAGCACCTTTTACGAGCAGTACGTC. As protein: CASTFYEQYV.

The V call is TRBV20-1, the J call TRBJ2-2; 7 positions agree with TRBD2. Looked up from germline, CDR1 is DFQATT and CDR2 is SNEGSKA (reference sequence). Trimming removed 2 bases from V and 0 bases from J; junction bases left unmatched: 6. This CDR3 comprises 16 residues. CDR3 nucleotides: TGCAGTGCTAGACCCATAGCGGGCTCGAACACCGGGGAGCTGTTTTTT. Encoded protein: CSARPIAGSNTGELFF.

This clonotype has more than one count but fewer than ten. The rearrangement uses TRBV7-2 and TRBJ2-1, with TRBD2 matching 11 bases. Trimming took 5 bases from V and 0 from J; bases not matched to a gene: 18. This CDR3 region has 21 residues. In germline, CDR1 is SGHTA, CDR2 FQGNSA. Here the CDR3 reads CASSPRGWGTSGLTSYNEQFF. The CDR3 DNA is TGTGCCAGCAGCCCACGCGGGTGGGGGACTAGCGGATTAACCTCCTACAATGAGCAGTTCTTC. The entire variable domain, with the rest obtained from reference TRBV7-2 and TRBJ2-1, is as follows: GAGVSQSPSNKVTEKGKDVELRCDPISGHTALYWYRQSLGQGLEFLIYFQGNSAPDKSGLPSDRFSAERTGGSVSTLTIQRTQQEDSAVYLCASSPRGWGTSGLTSYNEQFFGPGTRLTVL.

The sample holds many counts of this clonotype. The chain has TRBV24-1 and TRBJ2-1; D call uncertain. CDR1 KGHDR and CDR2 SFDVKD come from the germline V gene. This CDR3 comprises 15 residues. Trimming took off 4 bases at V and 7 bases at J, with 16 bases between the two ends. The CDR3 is CATSDGSLTTNEQFF. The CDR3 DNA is TGTGCCACCAGTGACGGAAGCCTTACTACGAATGAGCAGTTCTTC.

As DNA, the CDR3 is TGTGCCAGCTCAAAAGGGGGTGGGAACACTGAAGCTTTCTTT. Residues: CASSKGGGNTEAFF. The J gene is TRBJ1-1, the V gene TRBV18; the D gene is possibly TRBD1 (6 bases). Germline assignment: CDR1 KGHSH and CDR2 LQKENI. CDR3 length: 14 amino acids. V was shortened by 5 bases and J by 1 base, with 11 bases between the two germline ends.

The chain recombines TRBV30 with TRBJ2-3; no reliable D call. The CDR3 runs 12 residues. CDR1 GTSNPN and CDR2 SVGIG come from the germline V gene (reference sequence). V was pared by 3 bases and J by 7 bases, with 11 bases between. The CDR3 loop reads CAWRMDGYTQYF. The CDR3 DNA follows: TGTGCCTGGAGAATGGATGGTTATACGCAGTATTTT.

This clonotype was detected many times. CDR3 nucleotide sequence: TGTGCCAGCAGCTTCTTCGGGGTCCCCTACGAGCAGTACTTC. The encoded protein is CASSFFGVPYEQYF. This chain links TRBV7-2 with TRBJ2-7; D might be TRBD2 (5 bases). CDR3 length equals 14 residues. Trimming stripped 3 bases from V and 2 bases from J, with 11 bases between. Germline V gene lookup returns CDR1 SGHTA and CDR2 FQGNSA.

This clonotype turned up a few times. The CDR3: CASSYSRTAVQHF. DNA for the CDR3: TGTGCCAGCAGTTACTCTAGAACCGCGGTCCAGCATTTT. V is TRBV6-5 and J is TRBJ1-5, with no clear D. Trimming cost V 0 bases and J 12 bases, with 12 bases left between them. The CDR3 length is 13 residues. The germline CDR1 and CDR2 sequences are MNHEY and SVGAGI.

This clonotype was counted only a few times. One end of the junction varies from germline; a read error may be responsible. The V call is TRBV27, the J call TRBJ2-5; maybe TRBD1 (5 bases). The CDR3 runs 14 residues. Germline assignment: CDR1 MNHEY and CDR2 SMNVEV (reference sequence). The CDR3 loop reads CASSLSGPQKTQYF. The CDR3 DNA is TGTGCCAGCAGTTTATCGGGGCCCCAAAAGACCCAGTACTTC.